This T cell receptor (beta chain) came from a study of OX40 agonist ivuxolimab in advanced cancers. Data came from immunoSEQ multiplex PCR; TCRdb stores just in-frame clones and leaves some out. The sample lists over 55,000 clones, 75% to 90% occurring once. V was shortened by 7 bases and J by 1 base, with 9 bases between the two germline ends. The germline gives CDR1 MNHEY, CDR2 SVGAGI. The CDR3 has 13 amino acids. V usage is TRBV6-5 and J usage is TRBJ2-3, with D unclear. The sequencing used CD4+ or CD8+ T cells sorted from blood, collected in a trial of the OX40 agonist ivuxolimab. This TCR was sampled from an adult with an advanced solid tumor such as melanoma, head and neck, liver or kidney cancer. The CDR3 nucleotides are TGTGCCAGCATTCCTCCGGGCACAGATACGCAGTATTTT. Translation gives CASIPPGTDTQYF.